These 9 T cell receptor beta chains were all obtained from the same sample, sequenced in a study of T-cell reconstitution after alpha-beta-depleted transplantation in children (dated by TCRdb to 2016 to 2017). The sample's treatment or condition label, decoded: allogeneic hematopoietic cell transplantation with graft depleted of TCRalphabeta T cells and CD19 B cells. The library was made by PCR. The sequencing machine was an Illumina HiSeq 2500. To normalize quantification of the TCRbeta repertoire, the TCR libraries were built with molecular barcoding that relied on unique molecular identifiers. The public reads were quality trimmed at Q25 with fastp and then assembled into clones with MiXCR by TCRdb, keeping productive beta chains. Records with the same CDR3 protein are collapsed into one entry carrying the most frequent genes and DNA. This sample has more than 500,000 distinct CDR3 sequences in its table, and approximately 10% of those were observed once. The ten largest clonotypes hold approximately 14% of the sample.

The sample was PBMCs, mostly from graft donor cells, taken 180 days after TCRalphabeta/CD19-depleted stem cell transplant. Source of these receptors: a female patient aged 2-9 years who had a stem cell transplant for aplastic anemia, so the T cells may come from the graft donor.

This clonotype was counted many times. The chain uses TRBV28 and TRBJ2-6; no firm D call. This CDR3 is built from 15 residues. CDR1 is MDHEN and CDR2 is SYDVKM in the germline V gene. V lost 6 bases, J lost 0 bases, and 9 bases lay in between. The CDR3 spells CASSPEHSGANVLTF. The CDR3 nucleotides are TGTGCCAGCAGCCCCGAGCACTCTGGGGCCAACGTCCTGACTTTC.

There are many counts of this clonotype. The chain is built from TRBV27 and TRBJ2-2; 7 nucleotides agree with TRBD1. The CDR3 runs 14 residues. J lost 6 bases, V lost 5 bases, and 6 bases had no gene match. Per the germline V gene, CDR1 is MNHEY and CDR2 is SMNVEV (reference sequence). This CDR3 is CASSTKTGSGELFF. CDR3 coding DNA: TGTGCCAGCAGTACCAAGACAGGGTCCGGGGAGCTGTTTTTT.

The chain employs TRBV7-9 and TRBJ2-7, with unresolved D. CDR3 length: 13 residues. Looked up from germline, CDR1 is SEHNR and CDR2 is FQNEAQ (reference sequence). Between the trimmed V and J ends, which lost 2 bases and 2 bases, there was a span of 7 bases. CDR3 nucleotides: TGTGCCAGCAGCTTAAGATTCCCCTACGAGCAGTACTTC. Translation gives CASSLRFPYEQYF.

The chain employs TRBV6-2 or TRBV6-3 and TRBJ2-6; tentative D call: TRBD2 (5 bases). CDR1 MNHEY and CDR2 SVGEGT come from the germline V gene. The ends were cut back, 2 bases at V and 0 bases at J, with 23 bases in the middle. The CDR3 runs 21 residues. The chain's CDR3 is CASSYARVGVRPYSGANVLTF. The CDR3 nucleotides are TGTGCCAGCAGTTACGCGAGGGTTGGTGTCAGGCCCTACTCTGGGGCCAACGTCCTGACTTTC.

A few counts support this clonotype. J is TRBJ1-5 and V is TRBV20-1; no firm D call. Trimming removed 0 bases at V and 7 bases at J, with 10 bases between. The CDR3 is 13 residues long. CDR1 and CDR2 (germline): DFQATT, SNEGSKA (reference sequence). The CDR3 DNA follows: TGCAGTGCTAGAGATCTCTCCGGGCAGCCCCAGCATTTT. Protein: CSARDLSGQPQHF.

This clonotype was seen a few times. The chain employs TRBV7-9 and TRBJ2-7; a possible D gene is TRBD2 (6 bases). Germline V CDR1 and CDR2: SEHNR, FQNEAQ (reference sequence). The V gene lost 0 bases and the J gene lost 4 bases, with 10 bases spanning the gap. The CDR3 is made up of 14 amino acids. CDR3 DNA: TGTGCCAGCAGCTTAGCGGGGGGATGGTACGAGCAGTACTTC. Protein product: CASSLAGGWYEQYF.

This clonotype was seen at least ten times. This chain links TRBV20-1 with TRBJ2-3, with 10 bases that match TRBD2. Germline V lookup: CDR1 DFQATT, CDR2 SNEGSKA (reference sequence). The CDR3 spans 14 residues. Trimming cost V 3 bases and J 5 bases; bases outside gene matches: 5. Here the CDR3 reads CSASLAGVVDTQYF. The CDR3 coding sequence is TGCAGTGCTAGCCTAGCGGGAGTAGTAGATACGCAGTATTTT.

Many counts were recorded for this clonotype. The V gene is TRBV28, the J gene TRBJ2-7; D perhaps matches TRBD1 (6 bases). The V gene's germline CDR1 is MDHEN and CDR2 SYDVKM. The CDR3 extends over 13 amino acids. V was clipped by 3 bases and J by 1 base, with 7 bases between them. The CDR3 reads CASSFGQSYEQYV. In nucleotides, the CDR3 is TGTGCCAGCAGTTTTGGACAGTCCTACGAGCAGTACGTC.

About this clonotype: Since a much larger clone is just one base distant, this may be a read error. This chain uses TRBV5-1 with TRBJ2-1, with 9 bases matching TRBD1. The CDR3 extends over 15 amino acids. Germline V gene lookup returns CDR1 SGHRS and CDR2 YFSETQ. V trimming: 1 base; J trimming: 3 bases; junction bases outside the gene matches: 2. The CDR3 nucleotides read TGCGCCAGCAGCTTGTCGACAGGGGGCTACAATGAGCAGTTCTTC. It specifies CASSLSTGGYNEQFF.